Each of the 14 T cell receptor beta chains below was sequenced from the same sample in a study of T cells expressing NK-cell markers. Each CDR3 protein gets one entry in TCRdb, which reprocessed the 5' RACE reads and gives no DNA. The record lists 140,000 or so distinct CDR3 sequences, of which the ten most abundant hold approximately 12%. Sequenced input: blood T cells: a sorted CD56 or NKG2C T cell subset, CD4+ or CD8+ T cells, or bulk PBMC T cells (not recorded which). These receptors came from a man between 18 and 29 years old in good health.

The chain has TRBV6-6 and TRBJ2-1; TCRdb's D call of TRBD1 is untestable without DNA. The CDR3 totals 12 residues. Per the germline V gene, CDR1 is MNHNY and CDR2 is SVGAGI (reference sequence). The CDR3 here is CASYGGTNEQFF.

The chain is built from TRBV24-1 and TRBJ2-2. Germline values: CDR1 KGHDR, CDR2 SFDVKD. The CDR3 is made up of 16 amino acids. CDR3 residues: CATSDFRHYQTGELFF.

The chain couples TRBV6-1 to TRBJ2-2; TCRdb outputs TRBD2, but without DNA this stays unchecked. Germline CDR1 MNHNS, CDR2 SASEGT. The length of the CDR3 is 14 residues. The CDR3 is CASGSSGRPGELFF.

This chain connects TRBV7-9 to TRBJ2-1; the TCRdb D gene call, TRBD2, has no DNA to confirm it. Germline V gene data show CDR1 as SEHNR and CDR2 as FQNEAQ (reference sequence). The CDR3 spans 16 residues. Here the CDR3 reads CASSLAGLAVYNEQFF. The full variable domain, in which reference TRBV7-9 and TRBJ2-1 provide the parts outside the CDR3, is DTGVSQNPRHKITKRGQNVTFRCDPISEHNRLYWYRQTLGQGPEFLTYFQNEAQLEKSRLLSDRFSAERPKGSFSTLEIQRTEQGDSAMYLCASSLAGLAVYNEQFFGPGTRLTVL.

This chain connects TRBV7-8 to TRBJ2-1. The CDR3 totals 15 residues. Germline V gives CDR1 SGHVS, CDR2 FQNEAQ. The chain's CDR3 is CASSSEISSGNEQFF. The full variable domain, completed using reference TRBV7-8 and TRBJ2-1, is GAGVSQSPRYKVAKRGQDVALRCDPISGHVSLFWYQQALGQGPEFLTYFQNEAQLDKSGLPSDRFFAERPEGSVSTLKIQRTQQEDSAVYLCASSSEISSGNEQFFGPGTRLTVL.

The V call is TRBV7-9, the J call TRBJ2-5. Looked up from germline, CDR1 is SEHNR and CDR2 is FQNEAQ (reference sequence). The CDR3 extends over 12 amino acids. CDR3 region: CASSFREETQYF.

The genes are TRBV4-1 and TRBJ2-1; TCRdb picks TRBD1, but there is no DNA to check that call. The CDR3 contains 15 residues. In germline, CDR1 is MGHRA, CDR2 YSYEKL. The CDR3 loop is CASSVEGQVYNEQFF.

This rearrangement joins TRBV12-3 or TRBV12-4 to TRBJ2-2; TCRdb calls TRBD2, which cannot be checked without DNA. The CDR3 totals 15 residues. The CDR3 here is CASSRLAANTGELFF.

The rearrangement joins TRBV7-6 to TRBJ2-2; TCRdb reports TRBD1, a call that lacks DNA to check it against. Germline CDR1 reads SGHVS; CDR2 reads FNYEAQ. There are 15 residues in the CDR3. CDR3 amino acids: CASRWGLANTGELFF.

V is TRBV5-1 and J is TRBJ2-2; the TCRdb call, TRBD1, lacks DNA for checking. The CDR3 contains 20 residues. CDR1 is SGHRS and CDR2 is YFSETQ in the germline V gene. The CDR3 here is CASSSNSVDRGKVDTGELFF. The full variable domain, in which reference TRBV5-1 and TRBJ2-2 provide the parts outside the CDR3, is KAGVTQTPRYLIKTRGQQVTLSCSPISGHRSVSWYQQTPGQGLQFLFEYFSETQRNKGNFPGRFSGRQFSNSRSEMNVSTLELGDSALYLCASSSNSVDRGKVDTGELFFGEGSRLTVL.

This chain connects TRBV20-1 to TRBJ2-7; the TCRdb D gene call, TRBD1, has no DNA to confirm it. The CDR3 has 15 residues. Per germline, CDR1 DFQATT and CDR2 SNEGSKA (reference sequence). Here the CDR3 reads CSARAGTGESYEQYF.

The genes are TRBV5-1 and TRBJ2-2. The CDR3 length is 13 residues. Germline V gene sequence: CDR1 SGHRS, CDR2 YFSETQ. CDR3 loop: CASSWEVTGELFF.

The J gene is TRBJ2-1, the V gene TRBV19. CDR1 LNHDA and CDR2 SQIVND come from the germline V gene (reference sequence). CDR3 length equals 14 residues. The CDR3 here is CASSIDLAGNEQFF.

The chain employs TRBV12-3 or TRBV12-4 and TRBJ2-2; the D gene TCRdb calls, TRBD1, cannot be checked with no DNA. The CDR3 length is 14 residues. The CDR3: CASSLGGGTGELFF.